This TCR beta chain was sequenced for a study of blood T cell repertoires in COVID-19. Turning to the study itself: T cells, B-cell-depleted T cells, or PBMCs provided the cDNA or gDNA that served as material.

Enrolled during active infection, Seattle patients were then followed longitudinally. Germline CDR1 is MRHNA and CDR2 is SNTAGT. The CDR3 spans 14 residues. Trimming removed 3 bases at V and 5 bases at J, with 8 bases between. Using immunoSEQ multiplex PCR, the repertoire was profiled, and TCRdb retains in-frame clones only, with some absent. The table shows about 130,000 clones, with approximately 90% occurring only once. This chain connects TRBV6-4 to TRBJ1-6; D possibly corresponds to TRBD1 (6 bases). Material: peripheral blood. This receptor was obtained from a man aged 55 to 70 with COVID-19, enrolled during active disease. The DNA of the CDR3 is TGTGCCAGCAGTGAACAGGGCGATAATTCACCCCTCCACTTT. Encoded protein: CASSEQGDNSPLHF.